This T cell receptor beta chain derives from a study of identifying expanded T cells in peripheral blood. The protocol was immunoSEQ multiplex PCR, while the TCRdb copy is restricted to in-frame clones and leaves out a portion. The table shows under 150,000 clones, with about 86% occurring only once. No infections or other immune events were documented during collection. Study outcomes and limitations: Clone count variance between roughly two-week samples rose with total template count. Technical replicates showed around 1.2 changed clones; roughly two weeks roughly 16; four weeks 19.

Deletions cut 5 bases from V and 6 bases from J, with 17 bases between. Germline CDR1 and CDR2: SGHTA and FQGTGA. CDR3 length: 15 residues. As regards this clone: Antigen: not known.

The source of this sequence is a person aged 18-70 years in good health. What was sequenced was blood. The V and J genes are TRBV7-3 and TRBJ2-1, with D maybe TRBD1 (7 bases). This CDR3 reads CASSRDREDLNEQFF. Here the CDR3 DNA reads TGTGCCAGCAGCCGTGACAGGGAGGACCTCAATGAGCAGTTCTTC.